The TCR beta chain under discussion was sequenced for a study of T cell responses to AZD1222 COVID-19 vaccine. Clones were sequenced by immunoSEQ multiplex PCR, and TCRdb holds only the in-frame ones, with some missing. The sample shows 100,000 to 150,000 clones, 70% to 90% of them seen only once. The V gene's germline CDR1 is SGHTA and CDR2 FQGNSA. Trimming removed 0 bases from V and 0 bases from J, with 9 bases in between. CDR3 size: 15 residues. The sequencing used peripheral blood, collected 28 days after the second AZD1222 dose. The chain links TRBV7-2 to TRBJ2-7; D is unresolved. This TCR derives from an adult who received the AZD1222 COVID-19 vaccine. The DNA for the CDR3 is TGTGCCAGCAGCTTAGCAGTGACGCCCTCCTACGAGCAGTACTTC. It is translated as CASSLAVTPSYEQYF.